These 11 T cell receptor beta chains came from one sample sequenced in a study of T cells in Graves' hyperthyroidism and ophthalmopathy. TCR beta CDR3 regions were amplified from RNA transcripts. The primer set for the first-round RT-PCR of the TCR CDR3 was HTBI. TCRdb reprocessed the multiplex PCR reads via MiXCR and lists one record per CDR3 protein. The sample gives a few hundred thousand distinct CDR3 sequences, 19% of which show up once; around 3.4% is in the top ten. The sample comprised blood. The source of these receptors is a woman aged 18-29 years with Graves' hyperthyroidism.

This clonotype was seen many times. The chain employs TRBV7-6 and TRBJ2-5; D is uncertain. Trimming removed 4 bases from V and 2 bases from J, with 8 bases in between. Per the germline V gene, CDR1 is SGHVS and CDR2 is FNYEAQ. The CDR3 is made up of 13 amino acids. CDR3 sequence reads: CASSWASQETQYF. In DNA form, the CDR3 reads TGTGCCAGCAGCTGGGCGTCGCAAGAGACCCAGTACTTC. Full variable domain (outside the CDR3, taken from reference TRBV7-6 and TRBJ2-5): GAGVSQSPRYKVTKRGQDVALRCDPISGHVSLYWYRQALGQGPEFLTYFNYEAQQDKSGLPNDRFSAERPEGSISTLTIQRTEQRDSAMYRCASSWASQETQYFGPGTRLLVL.

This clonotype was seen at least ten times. In DNA, the CDR3 is TGCAGTGCTAGGTTGCGGGGGGGCCGTGAGACCCAGTACTTC. This sequence encodes CSARLRGGRETQYF. The gene calls are TRBV20-1 and TRBJ2-5, with TRBD2 identical over 9 bases. CDR3 length: 14 residues. Germline loops: CDR1 DFQATT, CDR2 SNEGSKA (reference sequence). With 3 bases clipped from V and 5 bases from J, the junction kept 7 bases outside the gene matches.

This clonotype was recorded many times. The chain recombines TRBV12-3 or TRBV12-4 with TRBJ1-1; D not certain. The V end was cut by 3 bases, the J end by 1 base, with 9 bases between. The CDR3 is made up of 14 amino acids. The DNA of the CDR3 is TGTGCCAGCAGTTTGCCCTTTGGGAACACTGAAGCTTTCTTT. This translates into CASSLPFGNTEAFF.

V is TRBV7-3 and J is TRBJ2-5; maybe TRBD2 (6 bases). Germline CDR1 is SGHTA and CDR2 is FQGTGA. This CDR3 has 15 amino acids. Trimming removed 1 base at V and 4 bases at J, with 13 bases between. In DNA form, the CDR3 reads TGTGCCAGCAGCTTAAGGGGAGGCAGCGGAGAGACCCAGTACTTC. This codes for CASSLRGGSGETQYF.

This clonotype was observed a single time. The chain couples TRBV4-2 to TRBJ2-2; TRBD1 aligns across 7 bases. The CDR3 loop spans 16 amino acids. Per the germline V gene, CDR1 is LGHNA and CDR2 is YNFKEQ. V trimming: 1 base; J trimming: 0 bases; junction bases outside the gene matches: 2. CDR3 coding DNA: TGTGCCAGCAGCCAAGGACAGGGATCGAACACCGGGGAGCTGTTTTTT. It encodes CASSQGQGSNTGELFF.

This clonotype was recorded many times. The CDR3 DNA follows: TGCAGTGCTAGAGGCACAGGGCTTAGCGGCTACACCTTC. This sequence encodes CSARGTGLSGYTF. The J gene is TRBJ1-2, the V gene TRBV20-1; tentatively, D is TRBD1 (6 bases). Germline V gene data show CDR1 as DFQATT and CDR2 as SNEGSKA (reference sequence). CDR3 length: 13 amino acids. Trimming left V 1 base short and J 8 bases short, with 14 bases between.

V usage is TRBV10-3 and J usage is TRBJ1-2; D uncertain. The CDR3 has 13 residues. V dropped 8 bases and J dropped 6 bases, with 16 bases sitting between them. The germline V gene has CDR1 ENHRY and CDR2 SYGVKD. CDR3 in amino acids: CAISLEPSDGYTF. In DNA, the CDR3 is TGTGCCATCTCTCTGGAGCCTTCTGATGGCTACACCTTC.

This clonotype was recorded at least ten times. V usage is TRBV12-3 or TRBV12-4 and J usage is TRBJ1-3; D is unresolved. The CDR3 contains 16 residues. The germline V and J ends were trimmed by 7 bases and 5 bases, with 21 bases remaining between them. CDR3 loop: CASNLRWRWGRNTIYF. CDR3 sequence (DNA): TGTGCCAGCAACCTTCGGTGGCGGTGGGGTAGAAACACCATATATTTT.

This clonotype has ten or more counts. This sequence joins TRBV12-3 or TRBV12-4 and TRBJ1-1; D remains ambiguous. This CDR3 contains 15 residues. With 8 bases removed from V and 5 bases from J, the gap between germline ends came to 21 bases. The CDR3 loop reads CASAPLRGLQTEAFF. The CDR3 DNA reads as TGTGCCAGCGCCCCCCTCCGGGGTCTGCAAACTGAAGCTTTCTTT.

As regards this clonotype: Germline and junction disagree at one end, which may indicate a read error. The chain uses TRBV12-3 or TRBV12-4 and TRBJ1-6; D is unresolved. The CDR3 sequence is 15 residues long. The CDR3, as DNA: TGTGCCTCACAACGGGTAATCTCCTATAGTTCACCCCTCCACTTT. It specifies CASQRVISYSSPLHF.

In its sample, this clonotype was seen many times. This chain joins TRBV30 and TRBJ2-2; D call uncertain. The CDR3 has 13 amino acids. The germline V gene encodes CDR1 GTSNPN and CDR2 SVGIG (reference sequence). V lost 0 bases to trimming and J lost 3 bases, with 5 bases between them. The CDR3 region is CAWSVSDTGELFF. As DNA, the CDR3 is TGTGCCTGGAGTGTATCAGACACCGGGGAGCTGTTTTTT.